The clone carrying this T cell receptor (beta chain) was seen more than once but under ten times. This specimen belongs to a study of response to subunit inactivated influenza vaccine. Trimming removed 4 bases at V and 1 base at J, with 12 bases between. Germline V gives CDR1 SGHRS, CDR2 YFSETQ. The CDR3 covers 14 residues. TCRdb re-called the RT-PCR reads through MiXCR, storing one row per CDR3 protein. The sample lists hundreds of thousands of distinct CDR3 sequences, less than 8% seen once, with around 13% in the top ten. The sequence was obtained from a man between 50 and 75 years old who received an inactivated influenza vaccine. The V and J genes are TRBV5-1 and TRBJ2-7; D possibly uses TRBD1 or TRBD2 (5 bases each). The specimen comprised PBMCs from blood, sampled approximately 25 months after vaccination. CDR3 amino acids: CASSPQWGSYEQYF. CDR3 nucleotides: TGCGCCAGCAGCCCACAGTGGGGGTCCTACGAGCAGTACTTC.